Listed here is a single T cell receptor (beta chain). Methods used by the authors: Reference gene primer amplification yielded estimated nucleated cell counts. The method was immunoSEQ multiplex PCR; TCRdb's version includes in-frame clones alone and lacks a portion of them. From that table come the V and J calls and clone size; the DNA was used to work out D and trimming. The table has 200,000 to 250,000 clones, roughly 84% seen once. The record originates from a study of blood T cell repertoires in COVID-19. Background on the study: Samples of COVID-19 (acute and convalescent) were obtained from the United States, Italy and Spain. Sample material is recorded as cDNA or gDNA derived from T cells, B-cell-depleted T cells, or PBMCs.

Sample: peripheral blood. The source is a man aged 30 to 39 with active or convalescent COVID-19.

The CDR3 protein is CASSYLGGSGANVLTF. The CDR3 DNA follows: TGTGCCAGCAGCTACCTAGGGGGCTCTGGGGCCAACGTCCTGACTTTC. This chain uses TRBV7-2 with TRBJ2-6; D may be TRBD1 (6 bases). In germline, CDR1 is SGHTA, CDR2 FQGNSA. Trimming pared 4 bases from V and 0 bases from J, leaving 10 bases between. The CDR3 length is 16 residues.